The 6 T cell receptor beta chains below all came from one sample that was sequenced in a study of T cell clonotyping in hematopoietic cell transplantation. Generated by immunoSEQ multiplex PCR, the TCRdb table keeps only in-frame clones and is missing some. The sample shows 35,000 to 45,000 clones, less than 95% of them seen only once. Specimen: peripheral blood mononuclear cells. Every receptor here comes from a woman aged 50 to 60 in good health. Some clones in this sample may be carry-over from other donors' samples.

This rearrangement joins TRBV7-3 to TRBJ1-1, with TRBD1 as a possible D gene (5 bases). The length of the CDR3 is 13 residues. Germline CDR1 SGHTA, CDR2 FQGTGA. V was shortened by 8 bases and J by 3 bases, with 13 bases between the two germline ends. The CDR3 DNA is TGTGCCAGCGGGCGGGGGAGGGACACTGAAGCTTTCTTT. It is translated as CASGRGRDTEAFF.

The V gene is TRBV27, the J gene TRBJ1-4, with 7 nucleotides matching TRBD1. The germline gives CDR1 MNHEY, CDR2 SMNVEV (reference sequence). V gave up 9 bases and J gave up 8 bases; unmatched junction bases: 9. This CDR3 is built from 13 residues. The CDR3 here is CARSRQTGEKLFF. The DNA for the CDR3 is TGTGCCAGATCGCGACAGACAGGGGAAAAACTGTTTTTT.

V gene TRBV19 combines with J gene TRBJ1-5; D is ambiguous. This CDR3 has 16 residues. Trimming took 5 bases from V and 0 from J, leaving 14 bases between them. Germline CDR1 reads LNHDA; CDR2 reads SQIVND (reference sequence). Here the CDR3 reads CASSVDLLGSNQPQHF. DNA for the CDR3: TGTGCCAGTAGTGTGGACCTTCTGGGTAGCAATCAGCCCCAGCATTTT.

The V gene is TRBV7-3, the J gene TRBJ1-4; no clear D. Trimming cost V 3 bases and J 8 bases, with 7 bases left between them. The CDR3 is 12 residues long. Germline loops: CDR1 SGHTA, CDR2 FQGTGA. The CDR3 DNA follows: TGTGCCAGCAGCTTTGGGCTGGAAAAACTGTTTTTT. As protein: CASSFGLEKLFF.

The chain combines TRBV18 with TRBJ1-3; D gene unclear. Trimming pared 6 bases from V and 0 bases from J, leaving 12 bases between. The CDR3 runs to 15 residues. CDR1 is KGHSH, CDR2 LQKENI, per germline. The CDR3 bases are TGTGCCAGCTCCCCCGGCAGTAGCTCTGGAAACACCATATATTTT. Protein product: CASSPGSSSGNTIYF.

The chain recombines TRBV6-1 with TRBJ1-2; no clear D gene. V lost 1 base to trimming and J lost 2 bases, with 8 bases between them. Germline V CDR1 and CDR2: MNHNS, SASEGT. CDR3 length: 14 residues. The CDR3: CASSEVWQNYGYTF. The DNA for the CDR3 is TGTGCCAGCAGTGAAGTTTGGCAGAACTATGGCTACACCTTC.